One and the same sample provided the 32 T cell receptor beta chains below, sequenced in a study of cytomegalovirus exposure and HLA in healthy donors. Generated by immunoSEQ multiplex PCR, the TCRdb table keeps only in-frame clones and is missing some. The sample shows some 250,000 clones, around 90% of them seen only once. Sequenced sample: PBMCs. The receptor source for this set is a woman aged 25 to 39 in good health and CMV-seronegative.

The chain carries TRBV7-3 and TRBJ2-1, with 11 nucleotides matching TRBD2. The V gene's germline CDR1 is SGHTA and CDR2 FQGTGA. Germline trimming cut 2 bases from V and 7 bases from J; bases unmatched to any gene: 7. The CDR3 contains 16 residues. CDR3 coding DNA: TGTGCCAGCAGCTTAGGGTTAGCGGGAGGGCAGAATGAGCAGTTCTTC. Its protein is CASSLGLAGGQNEQFF.

This chain links TRBV6-1 with TRBJ2-1; TRBD1 or TRBD2 may be the D gene (5 bases each). The ends were cut back, 6 bases at V and 1 base at J, with 13 bases in the middle. CDR1 is MNHNS and CDR2 is SASEGT in the germline V gene. The CDR3 has 15 amino acids. The CDR3 nucleotides read TGTGCCAGCAGCAGGGCGGGCCAATCCTACAATGAGCAGTTCTTC. The encoded protein is CASSRAGQSYNEQFF.

This chain uses TRBV11-3 with TRBJ2-2; 8 bases line up with TRBD2. The CDR3 has 15 residues. V dropped 1 base and J dropped 5; count of bases not matched to a gene: 3. CDR1 is SGHNT, CDR2 YENEEA, per germline. This CDR3 is CASSLVAGGTGELFF. The CDR3, as DNA: TGTGCCAGCAGCTTAGTTGCGGGAGGTACCGGGGAGCTGTTTTTT.

In its sample, this clone was seen a few times. The chain combines TRBV11-2 with TRBJ2-7, with D perhaps matching TRBD1 or TRBD2 (6 bases each). Germline CDR1 is SGHAT and CDR2 is FQNNGV. V lost 2 bases and J lost 7, with 18 bases in between. CDR3 length: 15 amino acids. As DNA, the CDR3 is TGTGCCAGCAGCTTAAGGGGGGAGCCGGTTGAGGAGCAGTACTTC. It yields the protein CASSLRGEPVEEQYF.

The genes are TRBV9 and TRBJ2-3, with 11 bases identical to TRBD2. Germline V gene sequence: CDR1 SGDLS, CDR2 YYNGEE. This CDR3 spans 15 amino acids. V lost 0 bases to trimming and J lost 9 bases; unmatched junction nucleotides: 6. This CDR3 reads CASSVDSSGRRTQYF. CDR3 sequence (DNA): TGTGCCAGCAGCGTAGATTCTAGCGGGAGGCGGACGCAGTATTTT. The entire variable domain, with the rest obtained from reference TRBV9 and TRBJ2-3, is as follows: DSGVTQTPKHLITATGQRVTLRCSPRSGDLSVYWYQQSLDQGLQFLIQYYNGEERAKGNILERFSAQQFPDLHSELNLSSLELGDSALYFCASSVDSSGRRTQYFGPGTRLTVL.

The chain carries TRBV11-2 and TRBJ2-2; D may match TRBD1 or TRBD2 (6 bases each). Trimming removed 5 bases from V and 6 bases from J, with 19 bases in between. Germline V gene lookup returns CDR1 SGHAT and CDR2 FQNNGV. The CDR3 totals 16 residues. The chain's CDR3 is CASSLVWVGGAGELFF. The CDR3 region has the DNA TGTGCCAGCAGCCTCGTGTGGGTCGGGGGCGCCGGGGAGCTGTTTTTT. Using reference TRBV11-2 and TRBJ2-2 for the parts outside the CDR3, the full variable domain is EAGVAQSPRYKIIEKRQSVAFWCNPISGHATLYWYQQILGQGPKLLIQFQNNGVVDDSQLPKDRFSAERLKGVDSTLKIQPAKLEDSAVYLCASSLVWVGGAGELFFGEGSRLTVL.

This chain uses TRBV6-6 with TRBJ2-5; 14 bases fit TRBD2. V dropped 5 bases and J dropped 3; count of bases not matched to a gene: 2. In germline, CDR1 is MNHNY, CDR2 SVGAGI (reference sequence). The CDR3 extends over 15 amino acids. CDR3 DNA: TGTGCCAGCAGTCTGGGACTAGCGGGAGAAGAGACCCAGTACTTC. It yields the protein CASSLGLAGEETQYF.

In its sample, this clone was seen once. The chain joins TRBV7-2 to TRBJ2-5; D is ambiguous. The CDR3 length is 13 residues. Per the germline V gene, CDR1 is SGHTA and CDR2 is FQGNSA. With 7 bases removed from V and 2 bases from J, the gap between germline ends came to 11 bases. The CDR3 sequence: CASTTTLQETQYF. The CDR3 bases are TGTGCCAGCACCACTACCTTACAAGAGACCCAGTACTTC. Variable domain in full (rest from reference TRBV7-2 and TRBJ2-5): GAGVSQSPSNKVTEKGKDVELRCDPISGHTALYWYRQSLGQGLEFLIYFQGNSAPDKSGLPSDRFSAERTGGSVSTLTIQRTQQEDSAVYLCASTTTLQETQYFGPGTRLLVL.

The V gene is TRBV11-2, the J gene TRBJ2-7; tentatively, D is TRBD1 or TRBD2 (5 bases each). The length of the CDR3 is 16 residues. The V end lost 0 bases, the J end lost 2 bases, and 14 bases lay between the germline ends. Germline V gene data show CDR1 as SGHAT and CDR2 as FQNNGV. The CDR3 here is CASSLDSPGPPYEQYF. CDR3 in DNA: TGTGCCAGCAGCTTAGACAGCCCGGGACCCCCCTACGAGCAGTACTTC.

The chain uses TRBV11-3 and TRBJ1-1; TRBD1 agrees at 8 bases. The length of the CDR3 is 14 residues. Germline CDR1 SGHNT, CDR2 YENEEA. J lost 2 bases, V lost 5 bases, and 4 bases had no gene match. The CDR3 region is CASSRQGFNTEAFF. CDR3 sequence (DNA): TGTGCCAGCAGCCGACAGGGGTTCAACACTGAAGCTTTCTTT.

This chain uses TRBV6-6 with TRBJ2-3; the D gene is possibly TRBD1 (6 bases). The CDR3 is 14 amino acids. In germline, CDR1 is MNHNY, CDR2 SVGAGI (reference sequence). Trimming shortened V by 6 bases and J by 1 base, and 11 bases separated the two germline ends. The CDR3: CASSRGPGTDTQYF. The DNA for the CDR3 is TGTGCCAGCAGCAGGGGTCCTGGCACAGATACGCAGTATTTT.

V and J are TRBV28 and TRBJ1-2; no definite D call. V was pared by 3 bases and J by 4 bases, with 6 bases between. CDR1 and CDR2 from the germline V gene are MDHEN and SYDVKM. The CDR3 runs to 12 residues. The CDR3 DNA follows: TGTGCCAGCAGTTTGGGTAGCTATGGCTACACCTTC. This encodes CASSLGSYGYTF.

This rearrangement joins TRBV27 to TRBJ2-3; D is perhaps TRBD2 (6 bases). CDR3 size: 19 residues. Between the trimmed V and J ends, which lost 5 bases and 3 bases, there was a span of 27 bases. CDR1 and CDR2 from the germline V gene are MNHEY and SMNVEV (reference sequence). Written as DNA, the CDR3 is TGTGCCAGCAGTCGCACCACTAGCCTTGGTTCATCTGTGACAGATACGCAGTATTTT. Its protein is CASSRTTSLGSSVTDTQYF.

The chain recombines TRBV5-4 with TRBJ2-1; 14 bases are shared with TRBD2. Germline V gene sequence: CDR1 SGHNT, CDR2 YYREEE (reference sequence). The CDR3 runs 16 residues. V shed 5 bases, J shed 7 bases, and the junction held 8 bases outside the gene matches. The CDR3 nucleotides are TGTGCCAGCAGAAACGGACTAGCGGGAGGAGGTAATGAGCAGTTCTTC. This gives the protein CASRNGLAGGGNEQFF. The variable domain in full, with the rest retrieved from reference TRBV5-4 and TRBJ2-1, is ETGVTQSPTHLIKTRGQQVTLRCSSQSGHNTVSWYQQALGQGPQFIFQYYREEENGRGNFPPRFSGLQFPNYSSELNVNALELDDSALYLCASRNGLAGGGNEQFFGPGTRLTVL.

This rearrangement joins TRBV11-2 to TRBJ1-2; 9 positions match TRBD1. This CDR3 has 16 amino acids. Germline V lookup: CDR1 SGHAT, CDR2 FQNNGV. J gave up 5 bases and V 5 bases, and 12 bases lay outside the gene matches. The CDR3 DNA reads as TGTGCCAGCAGCCTATATCAGACAGGGGGATTGTATGGCTACACCTTC. Its translation: CASSLYQTGGLYGYTF.

The gene calls are TRBV29-1 and TRBJ2-5; 7 nucleotides agree with TRBD1. The CDR3 has 12 amino acids. Germline CDR1 SQVTM, CDR2 ANQGSEA. Losses at the gene ends were 7 bases for V and 1 base for J; bases not matched to a gene: 3. As DNA, the CDR3 is TGCAGCGGGGGACAGAGCCAAGAGACCCAGTACTTC. Amino acids: CSGGQSQETQYF.

Worth noting for this clone: In the same sample, other DNA sequences code for this CDR3. The rearrangement uses TRBV27 and TRBJ2-7; tentatively, D is TRBD2 (6 bases). With 6 bases removed from V and 0 bases from J, the gap between germline ends came to 9 bases. Germline V gene sequence: CDR1 MNHEY, CDR2 SMNVEV (reference sequence). The CDR3 is 13 residues long. The CDR3 nucleotides read TGTGCCAGCAGACCCGGGGGCTCCTACGAGCAGTACTTC. Protein product: CASRPGGSYEQYF.

The J gene is TRBJ2-1, the V gene TRBV6-6; TRBD2 matches at 7 bases. Germline loops: CDR1 MNHNY, CDR2 SVGAGI (reference sequence). The ends lost 6 bases at V and 4 bases at J; junction bases unmatched: 12. This CDR3 spans 16 amino acids. The CDR3 here is CASSRQLATTYNEQFF. DNA for the CDR3: TGTGCCAGCAGCCGCCAACTAGCGACCACATACAATGAGCAGTTCTTC.

This sequence joins TRBV11-3 and TRBJ2-1; 8 bases align to TRBD2. V shed 3 bases and J 8 bases; nucleotides not matched to a gene: 9. This CDR3 is built from 15 residues. Germline V lookup: CDR1 SGHNT, CDR2 YENEEA. The CDR3 coding sequence is TGTGCCAGCAGCTTCCGGGAGGGCCAATTAGATGAGCAGTTCTTC. Translation gives CASSFREGQLDEQFF.

This clone was seen once. V is TRBV5-1 and J is TRBJ2-7; D possibly corresponds to TRBD2 (5 bases). CDR1 is SGHRS and CDR2 is YFSETQ in the germline V gene. Trimming shortened V by 2 bases and J by 4 bases, and 16 bases separated the two germline ends. CDR3 length: 15 residues. In nucleotides, the CDR3 is TGCGCCAGCAGCTTCTATGCGGGCGGCACATACGAGCAGTACTTC. Its protein is CASSFYAGGTYEQYF. The whole variable domain, filled in from reference TRBV5-1 and TRBJ2-7, reads KAGVTQTPRYLIKTRGQQVTLSCSPISGHRSVSWYQQTPGQGLQFLFEYFSETQRNKGNFPGRFSGRQFSNSRSEMNVSTLELGDSALYLCASSFYAGGTYEQYFGPGTRLTVT.

The V call is TRBV5-1, the J call TRBJ2-1, with 8 nucleotides matching TRBD2. The CDR3 has 16 residues. Germline V gene data show CDR1 as SGHRS and CDR2 as YFSETQ. Losses at the gene ends were 0 bases for V and 7 bases for J; bases not matched to a gene: 9. The CDR3: CASSLGPAGVGNEQFF. The CDR3 DNA reads as TGCGCCAGCAGCTTGGGGCCAGCGGGAGTAGGAAATGAGCAGTTCTTC.

The V and J genes are TRBV7-6 and TRBJ2-1; a weak D match, TRBD2 (6 bases). Germline V gene lookup returns CDR1 SGHVS and CDR2 FNYEAQ. The V and J ends lost 5 bases and 8 bases respectively, with 19 bases between them. This CDR3 is built from 15 residues. The CDR3 DNA reads TGTGCCAGCAGCCCTAGTACGACTAGTCTCGATGAGCAGTTCTTC. Translation: CASSPSTTSLDEQFF.

The rearrangement links TRBV18 to TRBJ2-1; TRBD2 aligns across 11 bases. CDR1 and CDR2 (germline): KGHSH, LQKENI. This CDR3 comprises 17 residues. Trimming removed 6 bases from V and 8 bases from J; junction bases left unmatched: 15. CDR3 sequence reads: CASSRTSGSASSHEQFF. The CDR3, as DNA: TGTGCCAGCTCCCGAACTAGCGGGAGTGCCAGCAGCCATGAGCAGTTCTTC.

The J gene is TRBJ1-2, the V gene TRBV27, with 9 bases identical to TRBD1. The CDR3 totals 15 residues. V lost 3 bases to trimming and J lost 4 bases; unmatched junction nucleotides: 6. CDR1 is MNHEY, CDR2 SMNVEV, per germline (reference sequence). The CDR3: CASSLSGTGPYGYTF. In nucleotides, the CDR3 is TGTGCCAGCAGTTTGTCCGGGACAGGGCCCTATGGCTACACCTTC.

J is TRBJ2-1 and V is TRBV27; D possibly corresponds to TRBD2 (5 bases). The V gene's germline CDR1 is MNHEY and CDR2 SMNVEV (reference sequence). The CDR3 contains 14 residues. Trimming stripped 3 bases from V and 4 bases from J, with 10 bases between. The chain's CDR3 is CASSFSGRYNEQFF. In DNA, the CDR3 is TGTGCCAGCAGTTTTAGTGGGAGATACAATGAGCAGTTCTTC.

The rearrangement joins TRBV11-3 to TRBJ1-2; D unresolved. The germline CDR1 and CDR2 sequences are SGHNT and YENEEA. The CDR3 contains 11 residues. V was trimmed by 4 bases and J by 4 bases, leaving 4 bases between them. The CDR3, as DNA: TGTGCCAGCAGCTCGCTCTATGGCTACACCTTC. It translates to CASSSLYGYTF. Drawing the rest from reference TRBV11-3 and TRBJ1-2, the complete variable domain is EAGVVQSPRYKIIEKKQPVAFWCNPISGHNTLYWYLQNLGQGPELLIRYENEEAVDDSQLPKDRFSAERLKGVDSTLKIQPAELGDSAVYLCASSSLYGYTFGSGTRLTVV.

The chain employs TRBV5-8 and TRBJ2-5, with D unclear. Trimming took off 2 bases at V and 3 bases at J, with 11 bases between the two ends. The CDR3 runs to 14 residues. CDR1 is SGHTS and CDR2 is YDEGEE in the germline V gene. CDR3 in amino acids: CASSLFWQEETQYF. As DNA, the CDR3 is TGTGCCAGCAGCTTATTCTGGCAGGAAGAGACCCAGTACTTC.

The chain employs TRBV9 and TRBJ1-4; no firm D call. The CDR3 has 13 residues. V was cut by 3 bases and J by 4 bases, with 7 bases left in between. The V gene's germline CDR1 is SGDLS and CDR2 YYNGEE. The CDR3 bases are TGTGCCAGCAGCGACAGACTTAATGAAAAACTGTTTTTT. Amino acid sequence: CASSDRLNEKLFF.

The chain uses TRBV11-2 and TRBJ1-2; TRBD1 agrees at 9 bases. The V gene end was trimmed by 2 bases and the J gene end by 7 bases; junction bases not matched to a gene: 11. The CDR3 consists of 16 residues. Per germline, CDR1 SGHAT and CDR2 FQNNGV. The CDR3, as DNA: TGTGCCAGCAGCTTATACGCACCGGGACAGGGTGGTGGCTACACCTTC. It is translated as CASSLYAPGQGGGYTF.

The genes are TRBV27 and TRBJ2-7, with 8 bases identical to TRBD2. Germline loops: CDR1 MNHEY, CDR2 SMNVEV (reference sequence). There are 17 residues in the CDR3. Germline trimming cut 5 bases from V and 1 base from J; bases unmatched to any gene: 13. The chain's CDR3 is CASSLTPPSGLSYEQYF. The CDR3 nucleotides read TGTGCCAGCAGTCTCACCCCTCCTAGCGGGTTATCCTACGAGCAGTACTTC.

The V and J genes are TRBV4-1 and TRBJ2-2; 12 positions agree with TRBD2. V shed 3 bases and J 7 bases; nucleotides not matched to a gene: 6. The CDR3 runs to 16 residues. Germline V lookup: CDR1 MGHRA, CDR2 YSYEKL. The CDR3 DNA reads as TGCGCCAGCAGCCACACTAGCGGGAGGCGGGGCGGGGAGCTGTTTTTT. Encoded protein: CASSHTSGRRGGELFF.

The chain combines TRBV27 with TRBJ1-3; 11 nucleotides line up with TRBD1. CDR3 length equals 17 residues. CDR1 and CDR2 from the germline V gene are MNHEY and SMNVEV (reference sequence). Germline trimming cut 5 bases from V and 3 bases from J; bases unmatched to any gene: 9. CDR3 in amino acids: CASSLHPGTGGGNTIYF. CDR3 nucleotide sequence: TGTGCCAGCAGTCTCCATCCAGGGACAGGGGGTGGAAACACCATATATTTT.